The 27 T cell receptor beta chains given below trace back to one sample, sequenced in a study of human T cells and chemical hapten exposure. From the RACE reads, TCRdb called clonotypes with MiXCR, one entry per CDR3 protein. Found here are about 380,000 distinct CDR3 sequences, approximately 5.1% of them singletons; the top ten hold 2.5% to 3%. Time point noted: pre-sensitization, week 0. The sample's treatment: therapeutic diphenylcyclopropenone sensitization with weekly scalp DPC. The input for sequencing was whole blood, taken in connection with sensitization to the hapten diphenylcyclopropenone (DPC). These TCRs come from a woman in her fifties or sixties with alopecia areata. Some clones in this sample may be carry-over from other donors' samples.

The rearrangement joins TRBV18 to TRBJ1-5; D remains ambiguous. Trimming pared 2 bases from V and 2 bases from J, leaving 10 bases between. CDR3 size: 15 residues. CDR1 is KGHSH and CDR2 is LQKENI in the germline V gene. CDR3 in amino acids: CASSPAREGNQPQHF. The CDR3 region has the DNA TGTGCCAGCTCACCAGCCCGGGAGGGCAATCAGCCCCAGCATTTT.

This clonotype occurred many times. The chain uses TRBV29-1 and TRBJ1-1; TRBD1 aligns across 8 bases. Germline V lookup: CDR1 SQVTM, CDR2 ANQGSEA. This CDR3 has 13 residues. The junction had 4 bases not matched to a gene; V was cut back by 4 bases and J by 3 bases. This CDR3 is CSVVGGQDTEAFF. In nucleotides, the CDR3 is TGCAGCGTTGTGGGGGGACAGGACACTGAAGCTTTCTTT.

The table lists this clonotype with many counts. The rearrangement joins TRBV9 to TRBJ2-5, with 10 bases matching TRBD1. V trimming: 2 bases; J trimming: 0 bases; junction bases outside the gene matches: 1. The CDR3 is 15 residues long. The germline V gene has CDR1 SGDLS and CDR2 YYNGEE. DNA of the CDR3: TGTGCCAGCAGCGTTGGACAGGGGGACCAAGAGACCCAGTACTTC. Translating it yields CASSVGQGDQETQYF.

This clonotype has ten or more counts. The rearrangement links TRBV2 to TRBJ2-2; no clear D. CDR1 and CDR2 (germline): SNHLY, FYNNEI. The germline V and J ends were trimmed by 5 bases and 10 bases, with 14 bases remaining between them. CDR3 length equals 13 residues. The CDR3 DNA sequence: TGTGCCAGCAGTCCTGACATCGAGGAGGAGCTGTTTTTT. It translates to CASSPDIEEELFF.

CDR3 coding DNA: TGCGCCAGCAGCCAAGTAGGGGGGGACGGGCAGTTCTTC. This translates into CASSQVGGDGQFF. The V call is TRBV4-3, the J call TRBJ2-1, with a tentative D call TRBD2 (7 bases). The V end was cut by 1 base, the J end by 12 bases, with 13 bases between. CDR1 and CDR2 from the germline V gene are LGHNA and YSLEER. The CDR3 extends over 13 amino acids.

The table lists this clonotype with many counts. This sequence joins TRBV4-1 and TRBJ1-1, with D tentatively TRBD1 (5 bases). The V end lost 3 bases, the J end lost 2 bases, and 13 bases lay between the germline ends. Germline V CDR1 and CDR2: MGHRA, YSYEKL. This CDR3 has 15 residues. This CDR3 reads CASSHAGLINTEAFF. CDR3 nucleotide sequence: TGCGCCAGCAGCCATGCGGGACTCATCAACACTGAAGCTTTCTTT.

This clonotype was recorded many times. This chain links TRBV5-1 with TRBJ2-4, with 10 bases fitting TRBD2. Per germline, CDR1 SGHRS and CDR2 YFSETQ. CDR3 length equals 18 residues. Germline trimming cut 2 bases from V and 1 base from J; bases unmatched to any gene: 9. CDR3 in amino acids: CASSLDLAGALAKNIQYF. CDR3 nucleotide sequence: TGCGCCAGCAGCTTAGACCTAGCGGGGGCTTTGGCCAAAAACATTCAGTACTTC.

This clonotype appeared a few times. V usage is TRBV7-2 and J usage is TRBJ1-1; D is ambiguous. Germline CDR1 and CDR2: SGHTA and FQGNSA. The CDR3 length is 15 residues. V lost 1 base, J lost 1 base, and 10 bases lay in between. As DNA, the CDR3 is TGTGCCAGCAGCTTAGGGGTCACGGGGAACACTGAAGCTTTCTTT. Translation: CASSLGVTGNTEAFF.

This clonotype came up a few times. The rearrangement links TRBV4-1 to TRBJ1-5; 7 nucleotides line up with TRBD1. Germline CDR1 MGHRA, CDR2 YSYEKL. This CDR3 contains 15 residues. The V gene end was trimmed by 8 bases and the J gene end by 3 bases; junction bases not matched to a gene: 10. Written as DNA, the CDR3 is TGCGCCAGCGGAATCCCGGACAGGCCCAATCAGCCCCAGCATTTT. Protein product: CASGIPDRPNQPQHF.

The chain is built from TRBV20-1 and TRBJ1-2; 11 nucleotides match TRBD1. The CDR3 sequence is 13 residues long. Germline CDR1 reads DFQATT; CDR2 reads SNEGSKA (reference sequence). Trimming removed 6 bases from V and 3 bases from J; junction bases left unmatched: 3. The CDR3 bases are TGCAGTGCCTGGACAGGGGGCGACTATGGCTACACCTTC. Translated: CSAWTGGDYGYTF.

V is TRBV28 and J is TRBJ2-3; TRBD2 matches at 12 bases. CDR3 length equals 18 residues. The germline gives CDR1 MDHEN, CDR2 SYDVKM. V dropped 5 bases and J dropped 4; count of bases not matched to a gene: 13. This CDR3 reads CASSLLLTSGRGADTQYF. CDR3 DNA sequence: TGTGCCAGCAGTCTGCTCCTGACTAGCGGGAGAGGAGCAGATACGCAGTATTTT. The full variable domain, with the rest looked up from reference TRBV28 and TRBJ2-3, is DVKVTQSSRYLVKRTGEKVFLECVQDMDHENMFWYRQDPGLGLRLIYFSYDVKMKEKGDIPEGYSVSREKKERFSLILESASTNQTSMYLCASSLLLTSGRGADTQYFGPGTRLTVL.

This clonotype showed up many times. The genes are TRBV11-2 and TRBJ2-3; maybe TRBD2 (5 bases). The CDR3 totals 15 residues. The V end was cut by 5 bases, the J end by 6 bases, with 18 bases between. CDR1 and CDR2 (germline): SGHAT, FQNNGV. The CDR3 nucleotides are TGTGCCAGCAGCGTAGTCGGGGAGCGCCTGGATACGCAGTATTTT. This sequence encodes CASSVVGERLDTQYF.

This clonotype has a count of ten or more. The CDR3 sequence: CASSLGESSYNEQFF. The CDR3 coding sequence is TGCGCCAGCAGCTTGGGGGAGAGCTCCTACAATGAGCAGTTCTTC. The chain couples TRBV5-1 to TRBJ2-1; perhaps TRBD2 as D (5 bases). In germline, CDR1 is SGHRS, CDR2 YFSETQ. This CDR3 is built from 15 residues. V lost 0 bases, J lost 0 bases, and 7 bases lay in between.

The genes are TRBV7-2 and TRBJ2-3; 7 nucleotides agree with TRBD2. Germline V gives CDR1 SGHTA, CDR2 FQGNSA. J gave up 5 bases and V 8 bases, and 7 bases lay outside the gene matches. CDR3 length: 13 residues. CDR3 DNA: TGTGCCAGCGAAAGCGGGGAGGGAGATACGCAGTATTTT. Its translation is CASESGEGDTQYF. Full variable domain (rest looked up from reference TRBV7-2 and TRBJ2-3): GAGVSQSPSNKVTEKGKDVELRCDPISGHTALYWYRQSLGQGLEFLIYFQGNSAPDKSGLPSDRFSAERTGGSVSTLTIQRTQQEDSAVYLCASESGEGDTQYFGPGTRLTVL.

This clonotype occurred a few times. The chain combines TRBV4-1 with TRBJ1-5, with unresolved D. Germline V gives CDR1 MGHRA, CDR2 YSYEKL. CDR3 size: 16 residues. V was clipped by 4 bases and J by 4 bases, with 17 bases between them. In DNA form, the CDR3 reads TGCGCCAGCAGCCCCTGGCCCAGGCGCATGAATCAGCCCCAGCATTTT. Amino acid sequence: CASSPWPRRMNQPQHF.

This clonotype was observed many times. The chain combines TRBV5-6 with TRBJ2-3, with D hard to call. This CDR3 has 14 residues. CDR1 is SGHDT and CDR2 is YYEEEE in the germline V gene. Trimming left V 4 bases short and J 0 bases short, with 9 bases between. The CDR3 loop is CASSAYISTDTQYF. The CDR3 nucleotides read TGTGCCAGCAGCGCGTACATTAGCACAGATACGCAGTATTTT.

This clonotype was found many times. The CDR3 sequence: CASILEGQTNEKLFF. In DNA, the CDR3 is TGTGCCAGCATTCTAGAGGGACAGACAAATGAAAAACTGTTTTTT. The V gene is TRBV5-5, the J gene TRBJ1-4; TRBD1 aligns across 7 bases. The CDR3 is made up of 15 amino acids. Germline-derived CDR1 and CDR2 are SGHKS and YYEKEE (reference sequence). V was pared by 6 bases and J by 5 bases, with 10 bases of the junction left unmatched.

There are a few counts of this clonotype. The chain uses TRBV7-2 and TRBJ2-1; D unclear. With 0 bases removed from V and 3 bases from J, the gap between germline ends came to 9 bases. The germline V gene has CDR1 SGHTA and CDR2 FQGNSA. The CDR3 is 15 residues long. This CDR3 reads CASSLARDLYNEQFF. The CDR3, as DNA: TGTGCCAGCAGCTTAGCGCGCGATCTCTACAATGAGCAGTTCTTC.

The chain is built from TRBV9 and TRBJ2-3; 12 nucleotides line up with TRBD1. The germline V gene has CDR1 SGDLS and CDR2 YYNGEE. V lost 6 bases to trimming and J lost 4 bases; unmatched junction nucleotides: 12. This CDR3 is 17 amino acids long. CDR3 in DNA: TGTGCCAGCATTAGAAAGAAGGGACAGGGGGCGGCAGATACGCAGTATTTT. Its protein is CASIRKKGQGAADTQYF.

This sequence joins TRBV27 and TRBJ2-7; the match to TRBD1 covers 7 bases. Trimming took 5 bases from V and 7 from J; bases not matched to a gene: 11. The CDR3 is made up of 14 amino acids. Germline CDR1 reads MNHEY; CDR2 reads SMNVEV (reference sequence). The DNA for the CDR3 is TGTGCCAGCAGTACGTCCGACAGGGTGGGAGAGCAGTACTTC. It codes for CASSTSDRVGEQYF.

This clonotype was recorded at least ten times. The CDR3 protein is CASSLNSGRANVLTF. The CDR3 bases are TGTGCCAGCAGCTTAAATTCGGGACGGGCCAACGTCCTGACTTTC. The chain is built from TRBV7-9 and TRBJ2-6; D possibly matches TRBD1 or TRBD2 (5 bases each). The germline CDR1 and CDR2 sequences are SEHNR and FQNEAQ (reference sequence). Trimming left V 2 bases short and J 5 bases short, with 10 bases between. The CDR3 sequence is 15 residues long.

This clonotype came up many times. The chain is built from TRBV2 and TRBJ1-2; D might be TRBD1 (6 bases). This CDR3 region has 12 residues. Trimming cost V 6 bases and J 6 bases, with 11 bases left between them. Germline values: CDR1 SNHLY, CDR2 FYNNEI. The CDR3 nucleotides read TGTGCCAGCAGCCTACAGGGAAATGGCTACACCTTC. Residues: CASSLQGNGYTF. Based on the CDR3 plus reference TRBV2 and TRBJ1-2, the full variable domain is EPEVTQTPSHQVTQMGQEVILRCVPISNHLYFYWYRQILGQKVEFLVSFYNNEISEKSEIFDDQFSVERPDGSNFTLKIRSTKLEDSAMYFCASSLQGNGYTFGSGTRLTVV.

The chain joins TRBV4-2 to TRBJ2-3; D is uncertain. Per the germline V gene, CDR1 is LGHNA and CDR2 is YNFKEQ. The CDR3 is 13 residues long. Trimming removed 4 bases at V and 5 bases at J, with 10 bases between. CDR3 in DNA: TGTGCCAGCAGCCGGAACGGCGGAGATACGCAGTATTTT. It translates to CASSRNGGDTQYF.

This clonotype has ten or more counts. The chain uses TRBV5-1 and TRBJ2-3, with 9 bases fitting TRBD2. V was clipped by 2 bases and J by 6 bases; unmatched bases: 7. There are 15 residues in the CDR3. Per germline, CDR1 SGHRS and CDR2 YFSETQ. CDR3 DNA sequence: TGCGCCAGCAGCTTCCGAGCGGGAGGCGAGGATACGCAGTATTTT. It yields the protein CASSFRAGGEDTQYF.

At least ten counts were recorded for this clonotype. This chain links TRBV5-1 with TRBJ2-1; the match to TRBD2 covers 12 bases. Germline assignment: CDR1 SGHRS and CDR2 YFSETQ. There are 16 residues in the CDR3. Trimming at V came to 3 bases and at J to 2 bases, leaving 3 bases not matched to a gene. DNA of the CDR3: TGCGCCAGCAGCTCGACTAGCGGGGGAGCCTACAATGAGCAGTTCTTC. This gives the protein CASSSTSGGAYNEQFF.

As for this clonotype: This may arise from a read error, as a much more abundant clone is one base away. The rearrangement links TRBV7-2 to TRBJ2-7; 11 bases map to TRBD2. J lost 10 bases, V lost 1 base, and 6 bases had no gene match. This CDR3 contains 14 residues. CDR1 is SGHTA and CDR2 is FQGNSA in the germline V gene. The CDR3 DNA reads TGTGCCAGCAGCTTAGAACTAGCGGGGGTAGACCAGTACTTC. Its protein product is CASSLELAGVDQYF.

This clonotype was detected only a few times. V gene TRBV29-1 combines with J gene TRBJ2-5; the match to TRBD2 covers 7 bases. Germline values: CDR1 SQVTM, CDR2 ANQGSEA. The CDR3 runs to 14 residues. V trimming: 4 bases; J trimming: 5 bases; junction bases outside the gene matches: 10. CDR3: CSVGQASGGETQYF. CDR3 in DNA: TGCAGCGTTGGTCAGGCTAGCGGAGGGGAGACCCAGTACTTC.